The clone carrying this T cell receptor (beta chain) was observed once. These data originate in a study of cytotoxic CD8 clonotypes in ibrutinib-treated CLL. For the study at large: Researchers reported about a dozen relapsed/refractory and roughly 15 treatment-naive patients, 17 of them IGHV unmutated. The average sample held roughly 250,000 productive templates and 75,000 to 100,000 productive rearrangements.

The CDR3 extends over 13 amino acids. CDR1 and CDR2 (germline): KGHSH, LQKENI. Trimming shortened V by 3 bases and J by 5 bases, and 10 bases separated the two germline ends. A 1 in 200,000 to 1 in 1 million T cell depth was the sequencing target. Assay used: immunoSEQ multiplex PCR; TCRdb lists only in-frame clones, some missing. The repertoire holds about 310,000 clones, with more than 65% as singletons. V is TRBV18 and J is TRBJ1-2; a weak D match, TRBD1 (5 bases). The receptor was isolated from a human donor with chronic lymphocytic leukemia. The sequences come from PBMCs, collected before ibrutinib treatment. The CDR3 DNA reads TGTGCCAGCTCACCGGGACCGTCATATGGCTACACCTTC. It specifies CASSPGPSYGYTF.